Sequencing of this TCR beta chain was carried out in a study of cytomegalovirus exposure and HLA in healthy donors. Study outcomes and limitations: Sequencing depth across donors, presence/absence analyses assumed, was roughly uniform. Confirmation was obtained in vitro that a few CMV-associated chains are specific for CMV antigens.

Use of 60 Vbeta and 13 Jbeta primers characterized the PCR. This table comes from immunoSEQ multiplex PCR, and its TCRdb copy is limited to in-frame clones, with some not included. The repertoire holds about 150,000 clones, about 8.9% seen once, with 1.8% in the top ten. As to this clone: Its specificity is unknown.

The clonotype was recovered from a middle-aged man in good health and CMV-seronegative. Sequencing was done on a sample of PBMCs.

The DNA for the CDR3 is TGTGCCATCACCTCAGGGGGAGGGGGACAGGGGAACACTGAAGCTTTCTTT. It codes for CAITSGGGGQGNTEAFF. The chain has TRBV10-3 and TRBJ1-1, with TRBD1 matching 9 bases. Germline CDR1 is ENHRY and CDR2 is SYGVKD. The CDR3 has 17 amino acids. V dropped 7 bases and J dropped 1; count of bases not matched to a gene: 13.